The 26 T cell receptor beta chains reported below all come from one sample, sequenced in a study of PD-1 blockade in classical Hodgkin lymphoma. Libraries were prepared by immunoSEQ multiplex PCR; TCRdb keeps only in-frame clonotypes and omits some of them. The table includes around 90,000 clones, about 77% detected once. Time point reported: cycle 4 day 1 (C4D1), after less than seven weeks of nivolumab. Autologous stem cell transplantation was followed by relapse in every patient, and brentuximab vedotin exposure varied. Sequenced material: peripheral blood mononuclear cells (PBMCs), taken before the fourth cycle of nivolumab. All receptors derive from a human donor with classical Hodgkin lymphoma.

This chain connects TRBV11-2 to TRBJ2-7; D uncertain. Trimming removed 10 bases from V and 6 bases from J, with 19 bases in between. Germline assignment: CDR1 SGHAT and CDR2 FQNNGV. The CDR3 covers 13 residues. The CDR3 region has the DNA TGTGCCACCACCCTGCGACTGAGCGCCGAGCAGTACTTC. It translates to CATTLRLSAEQYF.

The chain joins TRBV11-1 to TRBJ2-1, with TRBD2 matching over 12 bases. This CDR3 contains 16 residues. The V gene's germline CDR1 is SGHAT and CDR2 FQDESV (reference sequence). The ends lost 5 bases at V and 7 bases at J; junction bases unmatched: 9. The CDR3 bases are TGTGCCAGCAGCCCCCACCTGCTAGCGGGAGGGAATGAGCAGTTCTTC. Encoded protein: CASSPHLLAGGNEQFF.

The chain joins TRBV7-6 to TRBJ2-3; D gene uncertain. This CDR3 is 16 amino acids long. Trimming took 1 base from V and 0 from J, leaving 11 bases between them. Germline CDR1 and CDR2: SGHVS and FNYEAQ. In DNA, the CDR3 is TGTGCCAGCAGCTTAGGTCGACATTCTAGCACAGATACGCAGTATTTT. It codes for CASSLGRHSSTDTQYF. Full variable domain (rest looked up from reference TRBV7-6 and TRBJ2-3): GAGVSQSPRYKVTKRGQDVALRCDPISGHVSLYWYRQALGQGPEFLTYFNYEAQQDKSGLPNDRFSAERPEGSISTLTIQRTEQRDSAMYRCASSLGRHSSTDTQYFGPGTRLTVL.

The V gene is TRBV11-1, the J gene TRBJ2-1, with 8 bases lining up with TRBD1. Germline V lookup: CDR1 SGHAT, CDR2 FQDESV (reference sequence). This CDR3 is 16 amino acids long. The ends lost 5 bases at V and 3 bases at J; junction bases unmatched: 9. The CDR3 sequence is CASSGQGRPLYNEQFF. Written as DNA, the CDR3 is TGTGCCAGCAGCGGACAGGGAAGACCGCTCTACAATGAGCAGTTCTTC.

The chain employs TRBV28 and TRBJ1-1, with 7 bases fitting TRBD1. Germline loops: CDR1 MDHEN, CDR2 SYDVKM. The CDR3 has 12 residues. V trimming: 6 bases; J trimming: 6 bases; junction bases outside the gene matches: 4. In DNA, the CDR3 is TGTGCCAGCAGAAACGACAGGGCTGAAGCTTTCTTT. Translating gives CASRNDRAEAFF.

This clone has just one count. V is TRBV5-6 and J is TRBJ1-1, with TRBD1 matching over 9 bases. Losses at the gene ends were 4 bases for V and 1 base for J; bases not matched to a gene: 5. In germline, CDR1 is SGHDT, CDR2 YYEEEE. The CDR3 has 15 amino acids. The CDR3 DNA reads TGTGCCAGCAGCCCGGACAGGGGACGGAACACTGAAGCTTTCTTT. This codes for CASSPDRGRNTEAFF.

This chain uses TRBV9 with TRBJ1-2; no clear D gene. CDR1 is SGDLS and CDR2 is YYNGEE in the germline V gene. The CDR3 consists of 16 residues. V gave up 0 bases and J gave up 2 bases, with 14 bases separating them. As DNA, the CDR3 is TGTGCCAGCAGCGTAGAATCTCGCGCTTTAAACTATGGCTACACCTTC. This encodes CASSVESRALNYGYTF.

The chain combines TRBV7-2 with TRBJ2-2; 8 bases are shared with TRBD1. The CDR3 contains 15 residues. Germline V gene sequence: CDR1 SGHTA, CDR2 FQGNSA. Trimming took 1 base from V and 5 from J; bases not matched to a gene: 3. CDR3 DNA: TGTGCCAGCAGCTTAGACAGGGGGTGGACCGGGGAGCTGTTTTTT. This codes for CASSLDRGWTGELFF.

The rearrangement links TRBV2 to TRBJ1-2, with a possible D match to TRBD1 (5 bases). The V gene's germline CDR1 is SNHLY and CDR2 FYNNEI. The CDR3 is 15 amino acids. Trimming took off 1 base at V and 4 bases at J, with 13 bases between the two ends. DNA for the CDR3: TGTGCCAGCAGTGAAGACAGGATTGTAGGCTATGGCTACACCTTC. Encoded protein: CASSEDRIVGYGYTF.

The gene calls are TRBV21-1 and TRBJ2-2; TRBD1, the D gene given by the table, was not confirmed from the DNA. TRBV21-1 is listed as a pseudogene. This CDR3 has 15 amino acids. The DNA of the CDR3 is TGTGTCCAGAGGCGGGACAGGGGTTGGTGGGGGGAGCTGTTTTTT. It codes for CVQRRDRGWWGELFF.

The CDR3 nucleotides read TGTGCCAGCTCACCTGGGGTAGGACAGGGGGGCTACGAGCAGTACTTC. This sequence encodes CASSPGVGQGGYEQYF. V gene TRBV18 combines with J gene TRBJ2-7, with 10 bases matching TRBD1. J was trimmed by 3 bases and V by 3 bases; bases with no gene match: 8. CDR1 and CDR2 from the germline V gene are KGHSH and LQKENI. The CDR3 has 16 residues.

This clone was counted between two and nine times. This rearrangement joins TRBV6-6 to TRBJ1-1; D possibly corresponds to TRBD1 (6 bases). The CDR3 has 13 amino acids. Germline V gives CDR1 MNHNY, CDR2 SVGAGI (reference sequence). V was cut by 5 bases and J by 4 bases, with 11 bases left in between. CDR3 amino acids: CASSPRGATEAFF. The CDR3 DNA reads as TGTGCCAGCAGTCCTAGGGGGGCCACTGAAGCTTTCTTT.

This clone showed up just a few times. The CDR3 DNA reads TGTGCCAGCAGCGTAGAACGGGCCAGTTACAATGAGCAGTTCTTC. The encoded protein is CASSVERASYNEQFF. The chain combines TRBV9 with TRBJ2-1, with D unresolved. Germline V gene lookup returns CDR1 SGDLS and CDR2 YYNGEE. V was clipped by 0 bases and J by 4 bases, with 11 bases between them. The CDR3 runs to 15 residues.

The genes are TRBV28 and TRBJ1-6; D remains ambiguous. With 6 bases removed from V and 7 bases from J, the gap between germline ends came to 13 bases. The CDR3 is made up of 14 amino acids. The germline V gene has CDR1 MDHEN and CDR2 SYDVKM. The CDR3 DNA sequence: TGTGCCAGCAGACCAAGGGAGGTCAATTCACCCCTCCACTTT. This translates into CASRPREVNSPLHF.

This chain connects TRBV19 to TRBJ2-3, with 9 bases aligning to TRBD1. Germline lookup yields CDR1 LNHDA and CDR2 SQIVND (reference sequence). After removal of 6 bases from V and 7 bases from J, the junction contained 5 bases not matched to a gene. CDR3 length equals 13 residues. The CDR3 loop reads CASRTGGSNTQYF. CDR3 in DNA: TGTGCCAGTAGGACAGGGGGGTCAAATACGCAGTATTTT.

This clone was recorded only once. The V call is TRBV6-6, the J call TRBJ1-6; tentatively, D is TRBD1 (6 bases). From germline, CDR1 is MNHNY and CDR2 SVGAGI (reference sequence). The CDR3 extends over 14 amino acids. Trimming left V 2 bases short and J 7 bases short, with 9 bases between. As DNA, the CDR3 is TGTGCCAGCAGTTACGTACAGGGCAATTCACCCCTCCACTTT. Its protein product is CASSYVQGNSPLHF.

This clone was recorded many times. This chain joins TRBV6-5 and TRBJ2-7, with 8 bases identical to TRBD1. CDR1 and CDR2 from the germline V gene are MNHEY and SVGAGI. J gave up 2 bases and V 6 bases, and 9 bases lay outside the gene matches. This CDR3 is 15 amino acids long. The CDR3 nucleotides are TGTGCCAGCAGCAGACAGGGGCCGAGGGCCTACGAGCAGTACTTC. It encodes CASSRQGPRAYEQYF.

A few counts support this clone. This chain joins TRBV19 and TRBJ1-6; D is undetermined. The CDR3 length is 14 residues. Trimming took 1 base from V and 13 from J, leaving 14 bases between them. Germline values: CDR1 LNHDA, CDR2 SQIVND (reference sequence). CDR3 residues: CASSIVIEDSPLHF. CDR3 nucleotides: TGTGCCAGTAGTATAGTGATCGAGGACTCCCCCCTCCACTTT. Based on the CDR3 plus reference TRBV19 and TRBJ1-6, the full variable domain is DGGITQSPKYLFRKEGQNVTLSCEQNLNHDAMYWYRQDPGQGLRLIYYSQIVNDFQKGDIAEGYSVSREKKESFPLTVTSAQKNPTAFYLCASSIVIEDSPLHFGNGTRLTVT.

The rearrangement links TRBV19 to TRBJ1-5; D possibly corresponds to TRBD1 (5 bases). This CDR3 has 15 amino acids. V was pared by 4 bases and J by 6 bases, with 16 bases between. The germline V gene has CDR1 LNHDA and CDR2 SQIVND (reference sequence). The CDR3 loop is CASSSQGGPVQPQHF. The CDR3 DNA is TGTGCCAGTAGTAGTCAGGGTGGGCCGGTTCAGCCCCAGCATTTT.

V gene TRBV11-2 combines with J gene TRBJ2-1, with TRBD2 as a possible D gene (5 bases). CDR1 and CDR2 from the germline V gene are SGHAT and FQNNGV. V shed 0 bases and J shed 4 bases, with 25 bases lying between them. The CDR3 contains 20 residues. The CDR3 sequence: CASSLDKRLPMGQEYNEQFF. The CDR3 coding sequence is TGTGCCAGCAGCTTAGATAAGCGGCTGCCGATGGGCCAGGAGTACAATGAGCAGTTCTTC.

The rearrangement links TRBV25-1 to TRBJ2-7; 7 nucleotides line up with TRBD2. This CDR3 comprises 13 residues. Germline lookup yields CDR1 MGHDK and CDR2 SYGVNS. With V trimmed by 7 bases and J by 2 bases, 5 bases remained unmatched. CDR3 region: CASKRDGTYEQYF. The CDR3 region has the DNA TGTGCCAGCAAGCGGGACGGGACCTACGAGCAGTACTTC.

V is TRBV6-1 and J is TRBJ2-7; TRBD1 matches at 7 bases. J lost 3 bases, V lost 5 bases, and 10 bases had no gene match. CDR1 is MNHNS, CDR2 SASEGT, per germline. The CDR3 spans 15 residues. As DNA, the CDR3 is TGTGCCAGCAGTAAAGGGACAGCCCAGGACTACGAGCAGTACTTC. This gives the protein CASSKGTAQDYEQYF.

This clone was observed a few times. The chain is built from TRBV5-4 and TRBJ2-7; 11 nucleotides line up with TRBD2. The V gene end was trimmed by 0 bases and the J gene end by 0 bases; junction bases not matched to a gene: 8. Per the germline V gene, CDR1 is SGHNT and CDR2 is YYREEE (reference sequence). The CDR3 consists of 18 residues. The CDR3: CASSLEASGRTLSYEQYF. Written as DNA, the CDR3 is TGTGCCAGCAGCTTGGAGGCTAGCGGGAGGACCCTCTCCTACGAGCAGTACTTC.

This clone appeared once. The V and J genes are TRBV18 and TRBJ2-2; no firm D call. Germline CDR1 reads KGHSH; CDR2 reads LQKENI. CDR3 length equals 14 residues. V shed 1 base and J shed 1 base, with 4 bases lying between them. The CDR3 loop is CASSPRRNTGELFF. CDR3 bases: TGTGCCAGCTCACCACGGAGGAACACCGGGGAGCTGTTTTTT.

This chain uses TRBV5-6 with TRBJ1-6; 8 bases line up with TRBD1. CDR1 and CDR2 from the germline V gene are SGHDT and YYEEEE. This CDR3 region has 15 residues. The trim removed 4 bases at V and 8 bases at J, leaving 8 bases unmatched. The CDR3 DNA follows: TGTGCCAGCAGCGCCTGGGACAGGAGGTATTCACCCCTCCACTTT. Protein product: CASSAWDRRYSPLHF.

This chain joins TRBV10-3 and TRBJ2-1, with TRBD2 matching 14 bases. Germline CDR1 is ENHRY and CDR2 is SYGVKD. This CDR3 is 15 amino acids long. The ends lost 10 bases at V and 6 bases at J; junction bases unmatched: 8. CDR3 residues: CATTPTSGGGNEQFF. Written as DNA, the CDR3 is TGTGCCACAACCCCGACTAGCGGGGGGGGCAATGAGCAGTTCTTC.